This T cell receptor beta chain is from a study of OX40 agonist ivuxolimab in advanced cancers. The overall study: Given to patients was ivuxolimab, an agonistic anti-OX40 (CD134) antibody.

Repertoires were generated with immunoSEQ multiplex PCR, while TCRdb's copy carries only in-frame clones and drops some. The sample lists around 110,000 clones, 90% seen once, with roughly 0.5% in the top ten. CDR1 is MNHEY and CDR2 is SVGAGI in the germline V gene. The CDR3 totals 15 residues. The V segment lost 2 bases and the J segment 3 bases; nucleotides outside the gene matches: 7. The chain couples TRBV6-5 to TRBJ2-7, with 7 bases fitting TRBD1. The sample was CD4+ or CD8+ T cells sorted from blood, taken in a trial of the OX40 agonist ivuxolimab. This receptor was identified in an adult with an advanced solid tumor such as melanoma, head and neck, liver or kidney cancer. CDR3 bases: TGTGCCAGCAGTTACACCTCCGGACAGGACTACGAGCAGTACTTC. Amino acid sequence: CASSYTSGQDYEQYF.